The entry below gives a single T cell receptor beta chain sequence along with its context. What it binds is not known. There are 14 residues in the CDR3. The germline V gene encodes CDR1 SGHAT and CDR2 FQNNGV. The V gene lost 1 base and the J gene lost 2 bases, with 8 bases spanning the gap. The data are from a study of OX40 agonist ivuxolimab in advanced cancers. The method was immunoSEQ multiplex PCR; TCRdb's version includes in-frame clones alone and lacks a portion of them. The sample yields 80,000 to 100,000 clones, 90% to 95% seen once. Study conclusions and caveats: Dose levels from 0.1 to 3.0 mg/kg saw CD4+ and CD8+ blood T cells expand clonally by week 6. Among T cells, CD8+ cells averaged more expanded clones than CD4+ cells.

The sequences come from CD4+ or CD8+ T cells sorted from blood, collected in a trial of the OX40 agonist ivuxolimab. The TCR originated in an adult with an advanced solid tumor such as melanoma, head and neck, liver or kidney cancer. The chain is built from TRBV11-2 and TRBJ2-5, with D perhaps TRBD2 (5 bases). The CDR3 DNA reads TGTGCCAGCAGCTTAGGGTGGACTCAAGAGACCCAGTACTTC. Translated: CASSLGWTQETQYF.